Listed below are T cell receptor beta chains from one sample, sequenced in a study of blood T cell repertoires in COVID-19. Sequencing used immunoSEQ multiplex PCR; TCRdb keeps in-frame clones, though not all of them. The sample shows fewer than 400,000 clones, around 90% of them seen only once. Sequenced: PBMCs or T cells enriched from blood (not recorded which). The receptors were gathered from a man aged 60 to 69 who had recovered from COVID-19. The CDR3 runs from the conserved cysteine through the conserved F or W. The order of the fields is J gene, V gene, clone size, D gene, CDR3 DNA, CDR3 protein. D genes are given only for firm matches. Size is omitted from some rows. Given values are once, few, many or a class for expanded clones.

j_gene: TRBJ2-7
v_gene: TRBV28
abundance: -
d_gene: -
CDR3nt: TGTGCCAGCAGTTTTGACAGGAGACACTACGAGCAGTACTTC
CDR3aa: CASSFDRRHYEQYF

j_gene: TRBJ2-1
v_gene: TRBV21-1
abundance: -
d_gene: -
CDR3nt: TGTGCACGGAAGGGCAGGGGATTTTACAATGAGCAGTTCTTC
CDR3aa: CARKGRGFYNEQFF

j_gene: TRBJ2-3
v_gene: TRBV7-2
abundance: -
d_gene: TRBD2
CDR3nt: TGTGCCAGCAGAGCGGGAGGGCAGATGGATACGCAGTATTTT
CDR3aa: CASRAGGQMDTQYF

j_gene: TRBJ2-7
v_gene: TRBV5-1
abundance: -
d_gene: -
CDR3nt: TGCGCCAGCGGAAATTGGGGGCAGTACGAGCAGTACTTC
CDR3aa: CASGNWGQYEQYF

j_gene: TRBJ2-1
v_gene: TRBV11-2
abundance: -
d_gene: -
CDR3nt: TGTGCCAGCAGCTCCCAGGGACTGGGCAATGAGCAGTTCTTC
CDR3aa: CASSSQGLGNEQFF

j_gene: TRBJ1-2
v_gene: TRBV19
abundance: -
d_gene: TRBD1
CDR3nt: TGTGCCAGTAGTAAGGGGCACAGGGGAACCAACTATGGCTACACCTTC
CDR3aa: CASSKGHRGTNYGYTF

j_gene: TRBJ2-7
v_gene: TRBV14
abundance: -
d_gene: -
CDR3nt: TGTGCCAGCAGGCCGCACAGCGGGTCAGCATCCTACGAGCAGTACTTC
CDR3aa: CASRPHSGSASYEQYF

j_gene: TRBJ2-1
v_gene: TRBV12-3/TRBV12-4
abundance: -
d_gene: -
CDR3nt: TGTGCCAGCAGGGCGGTAAGCAATGAGCAGTTCTTC
CDR3aa: CASRAVSNEQFF

j_gene: TRBJ2-2
v_gene: TRBV7-6
abundance: -
d_gene: TRBD1
CDR3nt: TGTGCCAGCAGCCAACTTCTGGGACAGGGGGCTTCGGGGGAGCTGTTTTTT
CDR3aa: CASSQLLGQGASGELFF

j_gene: TRBJ1-6
v_gene: TRBV28
abundance: few
d_gene: -
CDR3nt: TGTGCCAGCCTTCGGGGAATGGGCTCACCCCTCCACTTT
CDR3aa: CASLRGMGSPLHF

j_gene: TRBJ1-1
v_gene: TRBV28
abundance: once
d_gene: -
CDR3nt: TGTGCCGGGGCGGGGCAGTTGAACACTGAAGCTTTCTTT
CDR3aa: CAGAGQLNTEAFF

j_gene: TRBJ1-4
v_gene: TRBV11-2
abundance: -
d_gene: TRBD1
CDR3nt: TGTGCCAGCAGCCTGACAGGGCAACTGTTTTTT
CDR3aa: CASSLTGQLFF

j_gene: TRBJ2-1
v_gene: TRBV28
abundance: few
d_gene: -
CDR3nt: TGTGCCAGCACGGCGGGATTCTACAATGAGCAGTTCTTC
CDR3aa: CASTAGFYNEQFF

j_gene: TRBJ2-5
v_gene: TRBV7-9
abundance: once
d_gene: -
CDR3nt: TGTGCCAGCAGCTTTCCGGCTAGCGGAAGCTCGGGGGCCCTAGAGACCCAGTACTTC
CDR3aa: CASSFPASGSSGALETQYF

j_gene: TRBJ1-2
v_gene: TRBV5-1
abundance: -
d_gene: -
CDR3nt: TGCGCCAGCAGCTTGGCAGGGAATTCGGGGGGCGGCTACACCTTC
CDR3aa: CASSLAGNSGGGYTF

j_gene: TRBJ2-3
v_gene: TRBV5-1
abundance: -
d_gene: TRBD1
CDR3nt: TGCGCCAGCAGCTCCCGGGACAGGGGGCAAGATACGCAGTATTTT
CDR3aa: CASSSRDRGQDTQYF

j_gene: TRBJ2-3
v_gene: TRBV5-1
abundance: -
d_gene: TRBD2
CDR3nt: TGCGCCAGCAGCGAGGGACTAGCGGGAGTGGCAGATACGCAGTATTTT
CDR3aa: CASSEGLAGVADTQYF

j_gene: TRBJ2-1
v_gene: TRBV6-1
abundance: -
d_gene: TRBD2
CDR3nt: TGTGCCAGCAGTGAAGTGGCGGGAGGTAGCGGGAGGGATAATGAGCAGTTCTTC
CDR3aa: CASSEVAGGSGRDNEQFF

j_gene: TRBJ2-7
v_gene: TRBV21-1
abundance: -
d_gene: -
CDR3nt: TGTGCCAGCAGCAAGGAGGGAGGCGACGAGCAGTACTTC
CDR3aa: CASSKEGGDEQYF

j_gene: TRBJ2-1
v_gene: TRBV7-9
abundance: -
d_gene: -
CDR3nt: TGTGCCAGCAGCCCTAATGGGGGCACCAACAATGAGCAGTTCTTC
CDR3aa: CASSPNGGTNNEQFF

j_gene: TRBJ2-7
v_gene: TRBV15
abundance: -
d_gene: -
CDR3nt: TGTGCCACCAGCAGAGAGCGACTAGTCGGCTACGAGCAGTACTTC
CDR3aa: CATSRERLVGYEQYF

j_gene: TRBJ1-2
v_gene: TRBV23-1
abundance: -
d_gene: -
CDR3nt: TGCGCCAGCAGTCAATCAAGTCGAGGGCGGGTAGGCGATGGCTACACCTTC
CDR3aa: CASSQSSRGRVGDGYTF

j_gene: TRBJ1-2
v_gene: TRBV9
abundance: -
d_gene: TRBD1
CDR3nt: TGTGCCAGCAGCCCCCGGACAGGGACCAACTATGGCTACACCTTC
CDR3aa: CASSPRTGTNYGYTF

j_gene: TRBJ2-7
v_gene: TRBV7-3
abundance: -
d_gene: -
CDR3nt: TGTGCCAGCACCGGGGTGGAGACCCCCCACTACGAGCAGTACTTC
CDR3aa: CASTGVETPHYEQYF

j_gene: TRBJ1-1
v_gene: TRBV7-3
abundance: -
d_gene: TRBD1
CDR3nt: TGTGCCAGCAGCTTTGAGGGGGCTCCGAACACTGAAGCTTTCTTT
CDR3aa: CASSFEGAPNTEAFF

j_gene: TRBJ1-6
v_gene: TRBV11-2
abundance: -
d_gene: TRBD1
CDR3nt: TGTGCCAGCAGCTTCACGGACAGGGCGGGATCACCCCTCCACTTT
CDR3aa: CASSFTDRAGSPLHF